This T cell receptor beta chain was profiled in a study of post-analysis software for immune sequencing data (dated by TCRdb to about 2015). Notes on the research overall: Disease courses on record covered relapsing-remitting, secondary progressive and progressive-relapsing multiple sclerosis, though some patients had no subtype annotation. A subset of samples was prepared in parallel using single-end sample barcoding, then pooled and co-amplified after Illumina adapter ligation. The patient repertoires were compared against approximately ten previously published healthy control repertoires obtained from donors aged roughly 6 to 26 years.

Library generation was performed with PCR. The sequencer was an Illumina HiSeq 2500. Unique molecular identifiers were incorporated into TCR beta cDNA libraries to reduce PCR and sequencing biases. Per 1 to 10 million input T cells, approximately 500,000 cDNA molecules were obtained, such that each molecule approximated one T cell. The same protocol used for the earlier healthy control dataset was applied to prepare and sequence the patient libraries. Within a given batch, samples were prepared together, multiplexed and sequenced on the same HiSeq lane. Processing in the source paper ran as follows. MIGEC handled the raw barcoded reads, throwing out single-read molecular identifier groups before consensus assembly and CDR3 extraction. VDJtools was used for post-analysis of the clonotype tables, with diversity normalized by down-sampling every dataset to the smallest sample size. Repertoire overlap clustering matched CDR3 amino acid but not nucleotide sequences to correct batch-related cross-sample contamination. The public reads were quality trimmed at Q25 with fastp and then assembled into clones with MiXCR by TCRdb, keeping productive beta chains. Rows with one shared CDR3 protein collapse into an entry with the most common genes and DNA. Clone size and V and J calls follow TCRdb, not the original study. Recorded for this sample are approximately 360,000 distinct CDR3 sequences; around a third of them occurred a single time. Together, the top ten hold about an eighth of the sample.

TCR beta repertoires were profiled from peripheral blood of about a dozen young patients with multiple sclerosis to demonstrate the VDJtools post-analysis software. The multiple sclerosis patients were children and adolescents ranging in age from roughly 6 to 16 years. Points the paper makes about the study in general: Direct clustering with F measure showed strong co-clustering of samples prepared in the same batch, prompting a batch-effect correction. Multiple sclerosis patients had significantly lower normalized Chao1 diversity than controls, a result that suggests substantial peripheral T-cell clonal expansion. The multiple sclerosis patient group was slightly younger than the control group. Patients showed significantly higher frequencies than controls for about 5 TRBV segments, among them TRBV5-6, TRBV5-1 and TRBV20-1.

Concerning this clonotype: There is no known antigen for this receptor. No base-level quality is on record; no much larger clone is a single base apart.

V was cut back by 9 bases and J by 6 bases, leaving a gap of 16 bases between them. The germline V gene supplies CDR1 KGHDR and CDR2 SFDVKD. The CDR3 starts with the cysteine, ends with the phenylalanine, and has 13 residues. The kept DNA is CDR3 alone, 39 bases in frame from the first base. Sequencing was carried out using blood. In this chain, TRBV24-1 is recombined with TRBJ1-1, and the D gene may be TRBD1, 6 bases matching. The sequence was collected from a girl aged 10 to 17 with multiple sclerosis. The nucleotide sequence is TGTGCCACCCCGGGGATGGGGGCGGCTGAAGCTTTCTTT. It encodes CATPGMGAAEAFF.